The 9 T cell receptor beta chains in this list originate from one sample, sequenced in a study of CD4 T cells in relation to SARS-CoV-2 and coronaviruses. The protocol was immunoSEQ multiplex PCR, while the TCRdb copy is restricted to in-frame clones and leaves out a portion. Of about 59,000 clones in the sample, about nine tenths were seen once. Unexposed donor CD4+ T cells date from about 2011-2018, before the COVID-19 pandemic. The sequencing sample was made of memory CD4+ T cells from PBMCs. The receptors come from a human donor in good health.

V usage is TRBV4-1 and J usage is TRBJ2-1, with a weak D call TRBD2 (6 bases). V was cut by 3 bases and J by 1 base, with 25 bases left in between. Germline V gene data show CDR1 as MGHRA and CDR2 as YSYEKL. The CDR3 has 20 amino acids. The CDR3 DNA is TGCGCCAGCAGCCATCCGAGGGTGACTAGGAGGGGAGAGTCCTACAATGAGCAGTTCTTC. As protein: CASSHPRVTRRGESYNEQFF.

The rearrangement links TRBV24-1 to TRBJ2-5, with TRBD2 identical over 15 bases. This CDR3 is 17 amino acids long. Germline V lookup: CDR1 KGHDR, CDR2 SFDVKD. V lost 3 bases to trimming and J lost 7 bases; unmatched junction nucleotides: 8. CDR3 sequence reads: CATSDPGTSGRWVTQYF. CDR3 nucleotide sequence: TGTGCCACCAGTGATCCTGGGACTAGCGGGAGGTGGGTGACCCAGTACTTC.

CDR3 coding DNA: TGTGCCAGCAGCTTAGATAAGAACAGGGCTAATTCACCCCTCCACTTT. This gives the protein CASSLDKNRANSPLHF. This sequence joins TRBV11-2 and TRBJ1-6; maybe TRBD1 (6 bases). CDR3 length equals 16 residues. V gave up 0 bases and J gave up 6 bases, with 12 bases separating them. The germline CDR1 and CDR2 sequences are SGHAT and FQNNGV. The complete variable domain, with remaining parts taken from reference TRBV11-2 and TRBJ1-6, reads EAGVAQSPRYKIIEKRQSVAFWCNPISGHATLYWYQQILGQGPKLLIQFQNNGVVDDSQLPKDRFSAERLKGVDSTLKIQPAKLEDSAVYLCASSLDKNRANSPLHFGNGTRLTVT.

The chain links TRBV5-4 to TRBJ2-1; a weak D match, TRBD2 (7 bases). Deletions cut 4 bases from V and 6 bases from J, with 20 bases between. This CDR3 is 16 amino acids long. Germline V gene data show CDR1 as SGHNT and CDR2 as YYREEE (reference sequence). The chain's CDR3 is CASSLVAGAQGNEQFF. The CDR3 DNA is TGTGCCAGCAGCCTGGTGGCGGGGGCGCAGGGCAATGAGCAGTTCTTC.

The chain recombines TRBV11-2 with TRBJ2-5; 9 positions agree with TRBD1. V trimming: 5 bases; J trimming: 4 bases; junction bases outside the gene matches: 14. Germline CDR1 is SGHAT and CDR2 is FQNNGV. The CDR3 is made up of 17 amino acids. The CDR3 coding sequence is TGTGCCAGCAGCCCGGGGACAGGGTCTTTTTGGTTAGAGACCCAGTACTTC. Protein sequence: CASSPGTGSFWLETQYF.

The gene calls are TRBV4-1 and TRBJ2-1, with 7 bases matching TRBD1. The CDR3 loop spans 16 amino acids. J gave up 8 bases and V 2 bases, and 12 bases lay outside the gene matches. In germline, CDR1 is MGHRA, CDR2 YSYEKL. CDR3 in DNA: TGCGCCAGCAGCCAACTCGGGATGACAGGGCTGGATGAGCAGTTCTTC. Translated, it gives CASSQLGMTGLDEQFF.

The J gene is TRBJ2-7, the V gene TRBV2; D may be TRBD1 or TRBD2 (5 bases each). V was clipped by 1 base and J by 3 bases, with 16 bases between them. The CDR3 sequence is 16 residues long. Germline CDR1 SNHLY, CDR2 FYNNEI. The CDR3 nucleotides read TGTGCCAGCAGTGAAGAGAGAGGGGCACTTTTCTACGAGCAGTACTTC. Translated: CASSEERGALFYEQYF.

The count of this clone is one. DNA for the CDR3: TGTGCCAGCAGCCTTGATTGGGCGGCGATGGGAAACACCATATATTTT. Residues: CASSLDWAAMGNTIYF. This chain uses TRBV11-2 with TRBJ1-3, with unresolved D. The germline CDR1 and CDR2 sequences are SGHAT and FQNNGV. The CDR3 is 16 residues long. The V end lost 5 bases, the J end lost 4 bases, and 18 bases lay between the germline ends.

This chain joins TRBV7-8 and TRBJ2-7, with D perhaps TRBD1 or TRBD2 (5 bases each). The CDR3 totals 14 residues. The germline gives CDR1 SGHVS, CDR2 FQNEAQ. V lost 3 bases to trimming and J lost 6 bases, with 15 bases between them. This chain's CDR3 is CASSFALGGGEQYF. As DNA, the CDR3 is TGTGCCAGCAGCTTTGCATTGGGTGGGGGCGAGCAGTACTTC.